The clone carrying this TCR beta chain was detected ten times or more. The data were taken from a study of regulatory T cells in long-lasting Graves disease. The authors built TCR beta libraries using iRepertoire HTBI primers and Arm-PCR of CDR3 regions. From the multiplex PCR reads, TCRdb called clonotypes with MiXCR, one entry per CDR3 protein. Here the sample spans hundreds of thousands of distinct CDR3 sequences, roughly 14% being singletons. The sample's time point: newly diagnosed GD, antithyroid drugs for less than 3 months. RNA extracted from PBMCs served as the sequencing template. Patients came through an endocrinology department, and that department was in Xi'an, China. The germline V and J ends were trimmed by 0 bases and 0 bases, with 11 bases remaining between them. The CDR3 spans 16 residues. Germline V gene data show CDR1 as LGHDT and CDR2 as YNNKEL (reference sequence). This sample also belongs to another study, concerning T cells in Graves' hyperthyroidism and ophthalmopathy.

Sequences were derived from peripheral blood mononuclear cells (PBMCs), sampled at new diagnosis, from a patient treated with antithyroid drugs. The V call is TRBV3-1, the J call TRBJ1-2; possibly TRBD1 for D (6 bases). The receptor comes from a man aged 25 to 45 with Graves disease. CDR3 sequence (DNA): TGTGCCAGCAGCCAAGATCTTGGGGGCGCTAACTATGGCTACACCTTC. As protein: CASSQDLGGANYGYTF. Together with reference TRBV3-1 and TRBJ1-2, the CDR3 gives the full variable domain: DTAVSQTPKYLVTQMGNDKSIKCEQNLGHDTMYWYKQDSKKFLKIMFSYNNKELIINETVPNRFSPKSPDKAHLNLHINSLELGDSAVYFCASSQDLGGANYGYTFGSGTRLTVV.